This T cell receptor (beta chain) was identified in a study of CXCR3-negative and CXCR3-positive naive CD8 T cells (dated 2019 in TCRdb). Background for the entire study: In total, about 135 million TRB reads were obtained, corresponding to roughly 1.5 +/- 0.3 million reads per library. Diversity and physicochemical repertoire analyses were performed on 11 donors pooled from two independent experiments. TRBV-TRBJ cluster analysis included naive subsets from 5 donors and memory cells from 3 donors.

For each CD8+ T cell subset, flow sorting was done in triplicate, and roughly 310,000 cells per subset went directly into RLT lysis buffer. Naive CD8+ T cells were defined stringently as CD45RO-CCR7+CD27+CD95- to exclude memory contaminants. Peripheral blood mononuclear cells were isolated from buffy coats by standard density gradient centrifugation. A FACSAria III was used to flow-sort naive CXCR3-negative and CXCR3-positive CD8+ T cells. Total RNA was extracted from sorted cells with an RNeasy Mini Kit. For sequencing, a NextSeq 550 was employed. The Human TCR Profiling Kit (MiLaboratory) was used to prepare UMI-labeled 5' RACE TRB cDNA libraries. cDNA synthesis used the entire amount of extracted RNA, and PCR amplification then used the entire amount of cDNA produced. Libraries were prepared in parallel with an identical number of PCR cycles. Per the original workflow: About 53,000 +/- 9,400 unique UMI-labeled TRB cDNA molecules per library were extracted with MIGEC and MiXCR, with at least two reads per UMI required. Each library averaged approximately 40,000 +/- 10,000 functional in-frame TRB CDR3 nucleotide clonotypes without stop codons. Diversity metrics, including normalized Shannon-Wiener and Chao1, were computed in VDJtools after downsampling to 5000 UMI-labeled TRB molecules per sample. VDJtools was used to calculate clonotype-size-weighted physicochemical properties of the central five CDR3 residues, namely interaction energy, strength, volume and Kidera factor 4. TCRdb reprocessed the reads and lists each CDR3 protein sequence as a single entry, with no DNA. TCRdb, not the original authors, processed these V and J calls. The sample has some 130,000 distinct CDR3 sequences on record. The top ten clonotypes cover roughly 0.3% of the sample.

A remark on this clonotype: Its antigen remains unidentified.

Results the study describes overall, beyond this receptor: Similar TRBV-TRBJ usage was shown by naive CXCR3-negative and CXCR3-positive cells from the same donor, whereas distinct patterns were shown by memory cells. CXCR3 expression partially decreased after cryopreservation, so most assays used freshly isolated PBMCs. Compared with CXCR3-negative naive cells, CXCR3-positive naive cells had TRB CDR3s with higher hydrophobicity (lower Kidera factor 4), lower energy, and higher strength and volume indices. Both naive subsets had comparably high repertoire diversity, while memory CD8+ T cells had much lower repertoire diversity. Surface CD5, linked to self-reactivity in mice, was comparable between naive subsets; TCR interaction strength was therefore also inferred from TRB CDR3 physicochemical properties.

Reading from cysteine to phenylalanine, the CDR3 counts 16 amino acids. No DNA accompanies this entry. From the germline V gene, CDR1 is SGHRS and CDR2 is YFSETQ. The sequence is built from TRBV5-1 and TRBJ2-1; TCRdb's D call of TRBD2 is untestable without DNA. The receptor was isolated from a human donor in good health. Some clones in this sample may be carry-over from other donors' samples. Sequencing input: naive CXCR3- CD8+ T cells from blood. Taken with the paper, the label for cell subset or site translates to: CD45RO-CCR7+CD27+CD95- naive CD8+ T cells lacking CXCR3 (TNR3-). The CDR3 sequence is CASSLVASGAYNEQFF.